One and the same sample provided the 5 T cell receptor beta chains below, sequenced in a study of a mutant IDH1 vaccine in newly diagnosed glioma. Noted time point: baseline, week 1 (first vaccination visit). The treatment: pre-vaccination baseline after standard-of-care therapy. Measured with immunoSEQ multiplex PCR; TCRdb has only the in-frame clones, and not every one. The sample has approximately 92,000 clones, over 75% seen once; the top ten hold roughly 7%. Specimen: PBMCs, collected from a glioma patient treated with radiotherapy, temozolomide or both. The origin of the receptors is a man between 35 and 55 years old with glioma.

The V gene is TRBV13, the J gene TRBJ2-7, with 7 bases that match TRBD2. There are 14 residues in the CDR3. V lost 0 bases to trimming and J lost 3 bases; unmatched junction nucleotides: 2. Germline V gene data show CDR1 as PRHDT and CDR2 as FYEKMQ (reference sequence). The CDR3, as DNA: TGTGCCAGCAGCTTAGGACGCGGGAGCTACGAGCAGTACTTC. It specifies CASSLGRGSYEQYF. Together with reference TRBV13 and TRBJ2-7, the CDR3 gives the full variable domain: AAGVIQSPRHLIKEKRETATLKCYPIPRHDTVYWYQQGPGQDPQFLISFYEKMQSDKGSIPDRFSAQQFSDYHSELNMSSLELGDSALYFCASSLGRGSYEQYFGPGTRLTVT.

The CDR3 here is CASSSQGSGNTIYF. CDR3 nucleotide sequence: TGTGCCAGCAGTTCACAGGGCTCTGGAAACACCATATATTTT. The genes are TRBV5-5 and TRBJ1-3, with a weak D call TRBD1 (6 bases). The V end was cut by 5 bases, the J end by 0 bases, with 9 bases between. Per the germline V gene, CDR1 is SGHKS and CDR2 is YYEKEE (reference sequence). The CDR3 is 14 residues long.

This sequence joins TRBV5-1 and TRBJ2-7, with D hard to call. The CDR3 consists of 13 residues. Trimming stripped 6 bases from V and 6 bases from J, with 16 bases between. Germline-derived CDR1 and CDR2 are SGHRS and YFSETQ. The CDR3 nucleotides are TGCGCCAGCACCCCCCTTGAAGGCTCCGAGCAGTACTTC. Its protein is CASTPLEGSEQYF.

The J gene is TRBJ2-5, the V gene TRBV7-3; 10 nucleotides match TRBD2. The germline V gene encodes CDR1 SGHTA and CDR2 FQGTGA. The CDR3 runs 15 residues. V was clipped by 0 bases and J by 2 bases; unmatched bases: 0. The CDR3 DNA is TGTGCCAGCAGCTTAACTAGCGGGAGGCAAGAGACCCAGTACTTC. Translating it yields CASSLTSGRQETQYF.

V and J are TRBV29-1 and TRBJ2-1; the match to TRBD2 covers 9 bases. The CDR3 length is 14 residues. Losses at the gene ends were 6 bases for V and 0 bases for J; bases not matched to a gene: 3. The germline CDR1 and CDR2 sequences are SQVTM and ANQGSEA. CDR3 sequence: CSVQTSGSYNEQFF. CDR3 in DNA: TGCAGCGTCCAGACTAGCGGCTCCTACAATGAGCAGTTCTTC.